This T cell receptor (beta chain) was obtained from a study of shared clonotypes between healthy human individuals. Germline lookup yields CDR1 SGHVS and CDR2 FQNEAQ. Unmatched junction bases numbered 3, after V lost 2 bases and J lost 5 bases. This CDR3 is 15 amino acids long. Sequencing was performed with immunoSEQ multiplex PCR; in TCRdb, only in-frame clones are kept and a portion is missing. The sample yields hundreds of thousands of clones, roughly three quarters seen once. All donors were healthy HIV-negative adults lacking recent acute infections or vaccinations. The chain recombines TRBV7-8 with TRBJ2-2; 9 bases are shared with TRBD2. Source material: PBMCs. This receptor was identified in a middle-aged woman in good health. Some clones in this sample may be carry-over from other donors' samples. CDR3 sequence: CASSLRREGTGELFF. DNA for the CDR3: TGTGCCAGCAGCTTAAGGCGGGAGGGGACCGGGGAGCTGTTTTTT.